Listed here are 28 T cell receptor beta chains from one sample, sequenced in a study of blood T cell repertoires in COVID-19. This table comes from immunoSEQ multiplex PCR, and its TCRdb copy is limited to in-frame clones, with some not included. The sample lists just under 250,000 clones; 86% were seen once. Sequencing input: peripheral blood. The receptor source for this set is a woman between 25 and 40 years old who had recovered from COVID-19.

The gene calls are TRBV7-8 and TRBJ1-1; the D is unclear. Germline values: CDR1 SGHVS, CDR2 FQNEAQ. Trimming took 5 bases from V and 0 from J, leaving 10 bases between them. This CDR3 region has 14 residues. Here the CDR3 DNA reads TGTGCCAGCAGCCTCGTGGGAGTGAACACTGAAGCTTTCTTT. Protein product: CASSLVGVNTEAFF.

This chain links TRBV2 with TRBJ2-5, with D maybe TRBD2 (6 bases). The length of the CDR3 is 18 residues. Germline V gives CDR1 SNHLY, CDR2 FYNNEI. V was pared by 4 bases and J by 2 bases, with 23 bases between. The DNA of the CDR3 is TGTGCCAGCAGTGGGCCCAAAGCGGGCCCGGCGTGGCAAGAGACCCAGTACTTC. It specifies CASSGPKAGPAWQETQYF.

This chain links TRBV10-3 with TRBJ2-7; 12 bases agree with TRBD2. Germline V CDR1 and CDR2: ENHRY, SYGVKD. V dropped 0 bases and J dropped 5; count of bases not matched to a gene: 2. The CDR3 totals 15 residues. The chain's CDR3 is CAISESLAGGNEQYF. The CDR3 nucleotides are TGTGCCATCAGTGAGTCACTAGCGGGGGGAAACGAGCAGTACTTC.

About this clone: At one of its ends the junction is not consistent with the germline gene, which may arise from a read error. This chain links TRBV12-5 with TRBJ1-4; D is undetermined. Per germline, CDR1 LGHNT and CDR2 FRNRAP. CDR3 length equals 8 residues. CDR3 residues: CASGLPLF. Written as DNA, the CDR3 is TGTGCTAGTGGTTTGCCCCTATTT.

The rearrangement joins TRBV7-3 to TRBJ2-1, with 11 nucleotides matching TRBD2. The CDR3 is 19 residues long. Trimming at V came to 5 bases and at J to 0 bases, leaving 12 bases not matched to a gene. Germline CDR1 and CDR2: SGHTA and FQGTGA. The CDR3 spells CASSASSGGYRSSYNEQFF. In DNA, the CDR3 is TGTGCCAGCAGCGCATCTAGCGGGGGGTACCGAAGCTCCTACAATGAGCAGTTCTTC. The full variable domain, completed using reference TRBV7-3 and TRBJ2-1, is GAGVSQTPSNKVTEKGKYVELRCDPISGHTALYWYRQSLGQGPEFLIYFQGTGAADDSGLPNDRFFAVRPEGSVSTLKIQRTERGDSAVYLCASSASSGGYRSSYNEQFFGPGTRLTVL.

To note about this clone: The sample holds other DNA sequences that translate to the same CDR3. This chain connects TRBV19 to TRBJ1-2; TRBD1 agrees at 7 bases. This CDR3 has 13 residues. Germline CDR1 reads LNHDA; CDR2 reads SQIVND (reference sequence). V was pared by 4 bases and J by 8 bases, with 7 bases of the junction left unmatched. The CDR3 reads CASSRDRKYGYTF. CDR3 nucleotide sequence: TGTGCCAGTAGTAGGGACAGAAAGTACGGCTACACCTTC.

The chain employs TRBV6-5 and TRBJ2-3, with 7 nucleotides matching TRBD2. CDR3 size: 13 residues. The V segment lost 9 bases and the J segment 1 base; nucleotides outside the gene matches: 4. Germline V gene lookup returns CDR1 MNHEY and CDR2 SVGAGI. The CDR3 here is CARHSGCTDTQYF. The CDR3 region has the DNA TGTGCCAGACATAGCGGGTGCACAGATACGCAGTATTTT.

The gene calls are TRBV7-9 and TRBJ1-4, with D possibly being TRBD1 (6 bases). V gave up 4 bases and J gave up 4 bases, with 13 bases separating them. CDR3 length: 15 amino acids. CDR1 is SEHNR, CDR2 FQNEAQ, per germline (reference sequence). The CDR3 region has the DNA TGTGCCAGCAGCTCAGGACAGAATTTTAATGAAAAACTGTTTTTT. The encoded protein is CASSSGQNFNEKLFF.

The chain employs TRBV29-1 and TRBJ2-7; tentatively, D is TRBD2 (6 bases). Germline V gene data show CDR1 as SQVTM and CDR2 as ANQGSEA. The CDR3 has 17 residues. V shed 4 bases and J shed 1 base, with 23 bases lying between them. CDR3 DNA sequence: TGCAGCGTTGGTGGGGACCTGGAGGGGAGTCCGTCCTACGAGCAGTACTTC. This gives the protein CSVGGDLEGSPSYEQYF.

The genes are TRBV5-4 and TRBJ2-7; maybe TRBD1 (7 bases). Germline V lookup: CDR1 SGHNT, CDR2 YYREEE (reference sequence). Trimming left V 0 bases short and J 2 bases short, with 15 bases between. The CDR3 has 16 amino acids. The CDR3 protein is CASSLGRGDSTYEQYF. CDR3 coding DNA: TGTGCCAGCAGCTTGGGAAGGGGGGACAGCACCTACGAGCAGTACTTC.

The CDR3 DNA follows: TGTGCCAGCAGCCAAAGGGACAGGGGATCTGGCTACACCTTC. It is translated as CASSQRDRGSGYTF. J is TRBJ1-2 and V is TRBV3-1 (or the pseudogene TRBV3-2), with 10 bases matching TRBD1. V shed 2 bases, J shed 7 bases, and the junction held 4 bases outside the gene matches. From germline, CDR1 is LGHDT and CDR2 YNNKEL (reference sequence). The CDR3 is made up of 14 amino acids.

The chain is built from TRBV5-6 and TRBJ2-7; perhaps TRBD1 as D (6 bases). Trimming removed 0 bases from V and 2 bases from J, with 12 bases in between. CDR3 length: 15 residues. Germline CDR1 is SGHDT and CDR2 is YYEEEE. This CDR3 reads CASSLGPGATYEQYF. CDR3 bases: TGTGCCAGCAGCTTGGGGCCAGGGGCGACCTACGAGCAGTACTTC.

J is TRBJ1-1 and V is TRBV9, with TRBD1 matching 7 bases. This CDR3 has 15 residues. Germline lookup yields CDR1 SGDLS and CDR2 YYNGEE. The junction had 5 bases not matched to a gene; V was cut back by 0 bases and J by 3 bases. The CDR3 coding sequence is TGTGCCAGCAGCGTAGGCAACAGGGGTTACACTGAAGCTTTCTTT. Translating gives CASSVGNRGYTEAFF.

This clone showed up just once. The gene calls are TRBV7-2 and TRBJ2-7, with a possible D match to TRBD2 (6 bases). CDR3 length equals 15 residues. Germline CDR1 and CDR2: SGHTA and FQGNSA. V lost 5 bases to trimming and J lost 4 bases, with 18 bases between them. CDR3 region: CASSPKGPGVYEQYF. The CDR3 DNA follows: TGTGCCAGCAGCCCAAAAGGGCCGGGGGTTTACGAGCAGTACTTC.

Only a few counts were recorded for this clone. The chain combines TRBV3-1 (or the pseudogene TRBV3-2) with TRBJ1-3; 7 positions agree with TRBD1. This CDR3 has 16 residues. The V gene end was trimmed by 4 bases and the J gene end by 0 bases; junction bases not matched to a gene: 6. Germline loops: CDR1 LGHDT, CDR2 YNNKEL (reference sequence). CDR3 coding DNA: TGTGCCAGCAGCCCCCGGGACAGCAACTCTGGAAACACCATATATTTT. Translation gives CASSPRDSNSGNTIYF.

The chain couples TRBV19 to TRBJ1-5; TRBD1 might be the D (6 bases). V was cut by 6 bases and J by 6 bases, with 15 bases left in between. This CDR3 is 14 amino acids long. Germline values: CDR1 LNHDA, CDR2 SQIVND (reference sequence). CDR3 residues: CASSPPRGAQPQHF. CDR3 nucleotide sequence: TGTGCCAGTAGCCCCCCCAGGGGCGCTCAGCCCCAGCATTTT. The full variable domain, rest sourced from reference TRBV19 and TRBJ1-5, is DGGITQSPKYLFRKEGQNVTLSCEQNLNHDAMYWYRQDPGQGLRLIYYSQIVNDFQKGDIAEGYSVSREKKESFPLTVTSAQKNPTAFYLCASSPPRGAQPQHFGDGTRLSIL.

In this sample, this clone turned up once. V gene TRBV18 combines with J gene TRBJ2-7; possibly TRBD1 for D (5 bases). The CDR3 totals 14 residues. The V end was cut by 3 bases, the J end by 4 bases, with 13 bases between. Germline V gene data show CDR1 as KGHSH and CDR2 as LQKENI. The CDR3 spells CASSPETAWYEQYF. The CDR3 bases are TGTGCCAGCTCACCCGAGACAGCTTGGTACGAGCAGTACTTC. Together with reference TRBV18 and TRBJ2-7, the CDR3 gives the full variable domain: NAGVMQNPRHLVRRRGQEARLRCSPMKGHSHVYWYRQLPEEGLKFMVYLQKENIIDESGMPKERFSAEFPKEGPSILRIQQVVRGDSAAYFCASSPETAWYEQYFGPGTRLTVT.

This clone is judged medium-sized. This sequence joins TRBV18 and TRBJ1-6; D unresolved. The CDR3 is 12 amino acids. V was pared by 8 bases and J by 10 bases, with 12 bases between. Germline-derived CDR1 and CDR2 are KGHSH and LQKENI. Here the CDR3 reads CASRGWVSPLHF. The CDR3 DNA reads TGTGCCAGCCGAGGGTGGGTGTCACCCCTCCACTTT.

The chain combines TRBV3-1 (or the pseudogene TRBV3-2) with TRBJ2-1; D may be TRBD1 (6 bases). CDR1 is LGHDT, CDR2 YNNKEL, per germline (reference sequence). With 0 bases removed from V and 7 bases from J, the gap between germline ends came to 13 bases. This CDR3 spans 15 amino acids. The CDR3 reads CASSQENRVWNEQFF. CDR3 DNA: TGTGCCAGCAGCCAAGAGAACAGGGTGTGGAATGAGCAGTTCTTC.

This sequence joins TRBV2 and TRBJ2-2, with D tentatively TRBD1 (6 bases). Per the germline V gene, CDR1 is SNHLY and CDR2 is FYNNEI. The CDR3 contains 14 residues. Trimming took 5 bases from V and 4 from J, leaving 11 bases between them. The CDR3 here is CASSNDRITGELFF. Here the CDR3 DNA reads TGTGCCAGCAGTAATGACAGGATCACCGGGGAGCTGTTTTTT.

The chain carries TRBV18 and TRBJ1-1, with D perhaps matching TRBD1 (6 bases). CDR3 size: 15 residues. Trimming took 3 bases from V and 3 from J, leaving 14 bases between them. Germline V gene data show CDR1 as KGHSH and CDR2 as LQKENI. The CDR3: CASSPQGSGDTEAFF. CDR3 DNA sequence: TGTGCCAGCTCACCCCAGGGGTCGGGCGACACTGAAGCTTTCTTT.

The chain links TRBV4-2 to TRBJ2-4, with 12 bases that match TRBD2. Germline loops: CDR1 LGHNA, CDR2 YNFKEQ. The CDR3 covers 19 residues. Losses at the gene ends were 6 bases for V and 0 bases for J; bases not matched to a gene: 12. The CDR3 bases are TGTGCCAGCAGTCGAGATAGGCTAGCGGGGGGGGGAGCCAAAAACATTCAGTACTTC. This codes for CASSRDRLAGGGAKNIQYF.

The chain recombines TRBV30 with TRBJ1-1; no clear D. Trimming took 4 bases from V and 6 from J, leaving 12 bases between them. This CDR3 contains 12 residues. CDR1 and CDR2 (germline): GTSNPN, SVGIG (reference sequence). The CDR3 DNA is TGTGCCTGGAAGGCCCCGAGCGCTGAAGCTTTCTTT. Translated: CAWKAPSAEAFF.

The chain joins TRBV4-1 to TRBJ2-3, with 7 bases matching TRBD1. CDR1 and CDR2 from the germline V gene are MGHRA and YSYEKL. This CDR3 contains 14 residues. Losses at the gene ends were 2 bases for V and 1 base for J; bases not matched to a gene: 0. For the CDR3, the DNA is TGCGCCAGCAGCCAAACAGGGGGCACAGATACGCAGTATTTT. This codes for CASSQTGGTDTQYF.

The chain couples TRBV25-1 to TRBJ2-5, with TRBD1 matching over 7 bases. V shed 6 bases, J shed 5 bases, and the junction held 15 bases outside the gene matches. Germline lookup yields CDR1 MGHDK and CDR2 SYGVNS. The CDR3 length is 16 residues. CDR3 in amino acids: CASRGPTSTGWETQYF. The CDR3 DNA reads TGTGCCAGCAGGGGTCCTACTTCGACAGGGTGGGAGACCCAGTACTTC.

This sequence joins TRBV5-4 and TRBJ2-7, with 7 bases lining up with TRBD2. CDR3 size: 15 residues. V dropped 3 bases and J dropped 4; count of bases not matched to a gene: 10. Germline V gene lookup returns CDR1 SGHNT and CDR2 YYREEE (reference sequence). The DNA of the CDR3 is TGTGCCAGCAGCTCCCGGGGGGTTGGGTCGTACGAGCAGTACTTC. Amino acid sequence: CASSSRGVGSYEQYF.

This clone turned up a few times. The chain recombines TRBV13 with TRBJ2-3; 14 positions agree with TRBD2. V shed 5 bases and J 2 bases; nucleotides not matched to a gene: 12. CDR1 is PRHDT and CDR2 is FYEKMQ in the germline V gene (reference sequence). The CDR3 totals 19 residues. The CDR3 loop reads CASSRPGLAGADHTDTQYF. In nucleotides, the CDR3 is TGTGCCAGCAGCCGTCCGGGACTAGCGGGGGCCGATCACACAGATACGCAGTATTTT.

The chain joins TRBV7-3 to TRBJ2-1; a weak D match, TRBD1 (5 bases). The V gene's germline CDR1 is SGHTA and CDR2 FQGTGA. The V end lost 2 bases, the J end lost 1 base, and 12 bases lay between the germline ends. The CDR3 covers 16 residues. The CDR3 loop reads CASSLGVTGSYNEQFF. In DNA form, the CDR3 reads TGTGCCAGCAGCTTAGGAGTTACAGGATCCTACAATGAGCAGTTCTTC.